This TCR beta chain was found in a study of Graves' ophthalmopathy and Graves' hyperthyroidism. Amplification from RNA transcripts yielded the TCR beta CDR3 regions. First-round RT-PCR relied on HTBI primers, and a second-round multiplex PCR came next. One entry per CDR3 protein, called by TCRdb with MiXCR from the multiplex PCR reads. The sample holds 350,000 to 400,000 distinct CDR3 sequences, about 16% seen once. The germline V and J ends were trimmed by 4 bases and 8 bases, with 11 bases remaining between them. The V gene's germline CDR1 is SQVTM and CDR2 ANQGSEA. The CDR3 length is 11 residues. The chain employs TRBV29-1 and TRBJ1-2; D is unclear. The sequencing sample was made of peripheral blood. The receptor was isolated from a woman between 18 and 29 years old with stable Graves' hyperthyroidism. CDR3: CSVGGSEGYTF. The CDR3 DNA sequence: TGCAGCGTTGGAGGGTCAGAAGGCTACACCTTC.